The rows below give T cell receptor beta chains drawn from one sample of a study of early T cells in non-severe SARS-CoV-2 infection. TCRdb ran MiXCR on the 5' RACE reads and lists one entry per CDR3 protein. The sample holds roughly 80,000 distinct CDR3 sequences, around 11% seen once. The starting material was whole blood, obtained at baseline. The receptor set was obtained from an adult who was a healthcare worker with PCR-confirmed SARS-CoV-2 infection or an uninfected control (not recorded which). Both conserved end residues are part of each CDR3.

TRBJ1-2,TRBV5-6,CASSLADWEYGYTF
TRBJ2-1,TRBV18,CASSPSHSSYNEQFF
TRBJ1-4,TRBV6-6,CASSPGTGRVNEKLFF
TRBJ1-2,TRBV6-5,CASRRTGARNYGYTF
TRBJ2-7,TRBV29-1,CSVEVSTEQYF
TRBJ1-2,TRBV12-3/TRBV12-4,CASSWTETNYGYTF
TRBJ2-3,TRBV27,CASAEDSSTDTQYF
TRBJ2-7,TRBV28,CASPPKGFSYEQYF
TRBJ1-5,TRBV6-2/TRBV6-3,CASRIGRRDRGLQPQHF
TRBJ1-1,TRBV20-1,CSASLPRGDTEAFF
TRBJ2-5,TRBV29-1,CSVVRDRETQYF
TRBJ1-1,TRBV11-1,CASSPDGRGRTEAFF
TRBJ1-5,TRBV19,CASSIEEGAQPQHF
TRBJ1-2,TRBV6-1,CASSKDRLYGYTF
TRBJ2-1,TRBV10-3,CAISVTGDLHEQFF
TRBJ1-6,TRBV10-2,CASSDPSGGHSPLHF
TRBJ1-2,TRBV6-6,CASIQGGYGYTF
TRBJ2-7,TRBV11-2,CASSLEGQGAYEQYF
TRBJ1-1,TRBV28,CASSWAGTEAFF
TRBJ2-3,TRBV20-1,CSARDRGSGGLGTDTQYF
TRBJ2-7,TRBV9,CASSVGSGSYEQYF
TRBJ2-3,TRBV5-1,CASSLDHTLTDTQYF
TRBJ1-2,TRBV7-2,CASTPSGGAAYGYTF
TRBJ2-2,TRBV12-5,CATSGQQDTGELFF
TRBJ2-5,TRBV7-2,CASSTLARYQETQYF
TRBJ1-1,TRBV4-3,CASSQVGSGREAFF
TRBJ2-7,TRBV3-1,CASSQDLAGLYEQYF
TRBJ2-1,TRBV4-2,CASSQEMGALGNEQFF
TRBJ2-1,TRBV5-4,CASSLVQGNREQFF
TRBJ2-1,TRBV7-3,CASSLVWGNEQFF
TRBJ1-1,TRBV3-1,CASSLRWMNTEAFF
TRBJ2-7,TRBV28,CASSLPISTGYEQYF
TRBJ2-3,TRBV20-1,CSAKTIGQGTDTQYF
TRBJ2-3,TRBV3-1,CASSQDHSDLPQYF
TRBJ1-1,TRBV7-9,CASSSPLGQVNTEAFF
TRBJ2-7,TRBV25-1,CASSPPDRPYEQYF
TRBJ2-2,TRBV11-1,CTSSFLRGSANTGELFF
TRBJ1-3,TRBV6-5,CASSYFSVAGGSGNTIYF
TRBJ2-7,TRBV12-2,CASPPPGGYYEQYF
TRBJ2-1,TRBV5-6,CASSVLARFDNEQFF
TRBJ1-3,TRBV7-9,CASSLLGPASGNTIYF
TRBJ2-7,TRBV27,CASSTWTGGYEQYF
TRBJ2-1,TRBV4-3,CASSQDWGGYNEQFF
TRBJ2-5,TRBV20-1,CSALGLAGAQTQYF
TRBJ2-1,TRBV20-1,CSGLSGGTNEQFF